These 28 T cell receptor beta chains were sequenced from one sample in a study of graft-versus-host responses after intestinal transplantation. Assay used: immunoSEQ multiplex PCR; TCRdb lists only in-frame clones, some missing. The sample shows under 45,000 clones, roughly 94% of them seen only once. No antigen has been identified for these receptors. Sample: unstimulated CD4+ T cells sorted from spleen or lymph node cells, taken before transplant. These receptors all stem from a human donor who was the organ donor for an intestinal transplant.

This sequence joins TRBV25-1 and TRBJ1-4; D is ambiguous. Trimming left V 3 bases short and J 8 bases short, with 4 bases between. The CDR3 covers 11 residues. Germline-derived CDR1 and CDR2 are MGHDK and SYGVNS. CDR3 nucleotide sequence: TGTGCCAGCAGTGACAGGGAAAAACTGTTTTTT. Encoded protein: CASSDREKLFF.

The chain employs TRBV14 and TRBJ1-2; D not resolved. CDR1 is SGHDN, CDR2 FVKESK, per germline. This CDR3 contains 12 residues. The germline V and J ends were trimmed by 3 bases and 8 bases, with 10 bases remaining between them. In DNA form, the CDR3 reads TGTGCCAGCAGCCAGACGGATTTGGGCTACACCTTC. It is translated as CASSQTDLGYTF.

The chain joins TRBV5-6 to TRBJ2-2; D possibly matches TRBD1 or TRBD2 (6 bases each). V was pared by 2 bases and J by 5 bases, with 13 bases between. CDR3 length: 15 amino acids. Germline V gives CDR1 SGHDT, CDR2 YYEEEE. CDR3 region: CASSFRGGLTGELFF. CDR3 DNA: TGTGCCAGCAGCTTTCGAGGGGGGCTTACCGGGGAGCTGTTTTTT.

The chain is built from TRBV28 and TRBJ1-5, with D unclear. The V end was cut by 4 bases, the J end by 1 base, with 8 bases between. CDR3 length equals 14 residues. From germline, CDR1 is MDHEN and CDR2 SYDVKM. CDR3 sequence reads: CASSSQLSNQPQHF. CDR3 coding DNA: TGTGCCAGCAGTTCTCAACTCAGCAATCAGCCCCAGCATTTT.

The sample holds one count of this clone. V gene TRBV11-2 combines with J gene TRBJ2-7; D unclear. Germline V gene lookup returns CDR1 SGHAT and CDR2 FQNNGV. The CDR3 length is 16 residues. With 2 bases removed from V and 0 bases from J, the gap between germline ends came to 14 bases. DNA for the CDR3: TGTGCCAGCAGCTTATTACTATCCGGCAGCTCCTACGAGCAGTACTTC. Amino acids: CASSLLLSGSSYEQYF.

The CDR3, as DNA: TGCGCCAGCAGCTTGGCCGTTAAGACGGGCTCTGGGGCCAACGTCCTGACTTTC. Its protein is CASSLAVKTGSGANVLTF. The chain recombines TRBV5-1 with TRBJ2-6, with unresolved D. The CDR3 is 18 residues long. Germline loops: CDR1 SGHRS, CDR2 YFSETQ. V lost 0 bases to trimming and J lost 0 bases, with 13 bases between them.

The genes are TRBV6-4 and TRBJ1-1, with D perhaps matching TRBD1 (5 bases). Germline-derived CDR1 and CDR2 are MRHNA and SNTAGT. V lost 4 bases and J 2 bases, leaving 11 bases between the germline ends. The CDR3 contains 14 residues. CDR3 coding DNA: TGTGCCAGCAGTGCCACAGGATATAACACTGAAGCTTTCTTT. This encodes CASSATGYNTEAFF.

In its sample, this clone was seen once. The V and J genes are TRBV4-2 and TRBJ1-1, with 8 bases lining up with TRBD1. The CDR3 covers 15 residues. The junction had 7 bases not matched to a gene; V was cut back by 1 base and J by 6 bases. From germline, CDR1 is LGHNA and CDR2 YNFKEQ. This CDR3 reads CASSQAPDRGAEAFF. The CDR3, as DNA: TGTGCCAGCAGCCAAGCCCCCGACAGGGGCGCTGAAGCTTTCTTT.

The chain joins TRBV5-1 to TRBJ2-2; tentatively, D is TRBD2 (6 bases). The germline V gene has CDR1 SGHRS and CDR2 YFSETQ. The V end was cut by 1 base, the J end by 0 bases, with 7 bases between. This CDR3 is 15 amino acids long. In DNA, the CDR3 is TGCGCCAGCAGCTTGTGGGGGGCGAACACCGGGGAGCTGTTTTTT. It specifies CASSLWGANTGELFF.

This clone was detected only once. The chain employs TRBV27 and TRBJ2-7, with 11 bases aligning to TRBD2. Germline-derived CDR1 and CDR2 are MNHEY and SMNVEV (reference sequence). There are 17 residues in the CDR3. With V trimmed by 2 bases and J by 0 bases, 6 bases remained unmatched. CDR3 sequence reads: CASSLGTSGSFSYEQYF. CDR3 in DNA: TGTGCCAGCAGTTTAGGGACTAGCGGATCTTTCTCCTACGAGCAGTACTTC.

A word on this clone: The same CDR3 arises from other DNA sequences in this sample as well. The CDR3 loop reads CASSLESLGQGAGELFF. For the CDR3, the DNA is TGCGCCAGCAGCTTGGAGAGTTTGGGACAAGGGGCCGGGGAGCTGTTTTTT. The chain uses TRBV5-1 and TRBJ2-2; possibly TRBD1 for D (6 bases). CDR3 length: 17 amino acids. The germline gives CDR1 SGHRS, CDR2 YFSETQ. Deletions cut 0 bases from V and 6 bases from J, with 18 bases between.

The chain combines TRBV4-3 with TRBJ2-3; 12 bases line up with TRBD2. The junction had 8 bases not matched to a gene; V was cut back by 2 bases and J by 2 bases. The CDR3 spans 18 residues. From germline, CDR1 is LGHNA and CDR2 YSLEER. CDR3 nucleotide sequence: TGCGCCAGCAGCCAACAATCACTAGCGGGGGGATACACAGATACGCAGTATTTT. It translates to CASSQQSLAGGYTDTQYF.

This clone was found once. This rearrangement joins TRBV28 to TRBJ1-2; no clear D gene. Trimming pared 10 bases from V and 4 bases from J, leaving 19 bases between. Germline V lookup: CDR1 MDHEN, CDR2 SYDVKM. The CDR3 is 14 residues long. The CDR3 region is CATLDLVEIYGYTF. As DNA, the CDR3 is TGTGCCACCCTTGATCTGGTGGAGATCTATGGCTACACCTTC.

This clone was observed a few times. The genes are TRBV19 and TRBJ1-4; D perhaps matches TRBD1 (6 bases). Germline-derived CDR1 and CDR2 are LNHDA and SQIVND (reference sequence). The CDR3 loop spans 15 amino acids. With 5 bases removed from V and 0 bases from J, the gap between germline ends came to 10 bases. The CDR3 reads CASSRDRTTNEKLFF. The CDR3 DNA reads TGTGCCAGTAGTCGCGACAGGACAACTAATGAAAAACTGTTTTTT.

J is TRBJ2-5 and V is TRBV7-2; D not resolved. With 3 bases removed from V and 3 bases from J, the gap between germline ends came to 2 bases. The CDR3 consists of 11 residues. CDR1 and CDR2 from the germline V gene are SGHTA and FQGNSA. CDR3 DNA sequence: TGTGCCAGCAGCTTTAAAGAGACCCAGTACTTC. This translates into CASSFKETQYF. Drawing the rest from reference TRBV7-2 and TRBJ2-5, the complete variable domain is GAGVSQSPSNKVTEKGKDVELRCDPISGHTALYWYRQSLGQGLEFLIYFQGNSAPDKSGLPSDRFSAERTGGSVSTLTIQRTQQEDSAVYLCASSFKETQYFGPGTRLLVL.

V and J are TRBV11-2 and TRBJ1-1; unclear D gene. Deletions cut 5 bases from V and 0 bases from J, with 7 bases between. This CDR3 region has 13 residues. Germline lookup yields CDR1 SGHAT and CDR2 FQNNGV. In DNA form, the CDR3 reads TGTGCCAGCAGCCAAGGGCTGAACACTGAAGCTTTCTTT. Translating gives CASSQGLNTEAFF.

For the CDR3, the DNA is TGTGCCAGTAGCACCTACGGGACAGGGGCCTCCTACGAGCAGTACTTC. This gives the protein CASSTYGTGASYEQYF. The rearrangement links TRBV19 to TRBJ2-7, with 10 bases aligning to TRBD1. The CDR3 sequence is 16 residues long. V dropped 6 bases and J dropped 0; count of bases not matched to a gene: 8. Germline V CDR1 and CDR2: LNHDA, SQIVND (reference sequence).

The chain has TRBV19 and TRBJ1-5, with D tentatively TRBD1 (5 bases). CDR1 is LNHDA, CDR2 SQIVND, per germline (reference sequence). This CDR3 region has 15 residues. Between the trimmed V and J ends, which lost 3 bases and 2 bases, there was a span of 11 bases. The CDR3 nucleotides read TGTGCCAGTAGTATCAGTAGGGGTCGCAATCAGCCCCAGCATTTT. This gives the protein CASSISRGRNQPQHF.

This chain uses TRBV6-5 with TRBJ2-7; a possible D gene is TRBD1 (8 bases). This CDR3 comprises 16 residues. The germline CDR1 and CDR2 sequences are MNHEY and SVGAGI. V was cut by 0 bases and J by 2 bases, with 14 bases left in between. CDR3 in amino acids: CASSYSSGTGPYEQYF. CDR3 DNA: TGTGCCAGCAGTTACTCCAGCGGGACAGGCCCCTACGAGCAGTACTTC.

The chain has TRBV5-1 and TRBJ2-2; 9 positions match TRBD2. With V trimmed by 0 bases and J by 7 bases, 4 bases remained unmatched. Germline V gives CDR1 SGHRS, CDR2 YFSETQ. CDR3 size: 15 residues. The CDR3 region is CASSLEAGGGGELFF. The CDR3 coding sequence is TGCGCCAGCAGCTTGGAAGCGGGGGGCGGCGGGGAGCTGTTTTTT.

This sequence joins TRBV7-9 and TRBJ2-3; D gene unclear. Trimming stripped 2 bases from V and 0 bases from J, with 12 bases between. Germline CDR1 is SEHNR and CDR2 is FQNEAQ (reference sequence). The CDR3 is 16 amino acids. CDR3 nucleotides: TGTGCCAGCAGCTTAATGGTCGGCTCTAGCACAGATACGCAGTATTTT. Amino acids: CASSLMVGSSTDTQYF.

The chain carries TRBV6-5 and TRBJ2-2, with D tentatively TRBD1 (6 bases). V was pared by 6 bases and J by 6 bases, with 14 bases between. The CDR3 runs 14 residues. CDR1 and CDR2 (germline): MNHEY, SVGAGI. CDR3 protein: CASRWTASAGELFF. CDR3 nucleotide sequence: TGTGCCAGCAGGTGGACAGCCTCGGCCGGGGAGCTGTTTTTT.

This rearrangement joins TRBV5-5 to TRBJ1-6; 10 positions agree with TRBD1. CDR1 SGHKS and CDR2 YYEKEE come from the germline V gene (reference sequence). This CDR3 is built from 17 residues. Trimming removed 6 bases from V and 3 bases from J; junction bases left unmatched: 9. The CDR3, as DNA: TGTGCCAGCAAGACGGGACAGGGGATTGTCTATAATTCACCCCTCCACTTT. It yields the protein CASKTGQGIVYNSPLHF.

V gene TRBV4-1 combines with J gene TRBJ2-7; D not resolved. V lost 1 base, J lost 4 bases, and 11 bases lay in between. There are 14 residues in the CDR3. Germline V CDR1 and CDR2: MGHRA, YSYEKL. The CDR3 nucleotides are TGCGCCAGCAGCCAAGTTAAGGGCCGGTACGAGCAGTACTTC. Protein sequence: CASSQVKGRYEQYF.

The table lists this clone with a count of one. The CDR3 region is CASSDGLGQNHGYTF. As DNA, the CDR3 is TGTGCCAGCAGTGATGGTTTGGGCCAGAACCATGGCTACACCTTC. This chain links TRBV2 with TRBJ1-2; D not certain. CDR3 length: 15 amino acids. V lost 3 bases, J lost 6 bases, and 17 bases lay in between. CDR1 SNHLY and CDR2 FYNNEI come from the germline V gene.

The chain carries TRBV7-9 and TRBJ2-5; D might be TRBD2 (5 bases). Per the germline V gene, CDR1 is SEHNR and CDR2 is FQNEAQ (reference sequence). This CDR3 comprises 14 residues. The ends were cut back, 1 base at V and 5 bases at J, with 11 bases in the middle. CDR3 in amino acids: CASSLDGNLETQYF. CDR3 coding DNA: TGTGCCAGCAGCTTAGACGGGAATCTGGAGACCCAGTACTTC.

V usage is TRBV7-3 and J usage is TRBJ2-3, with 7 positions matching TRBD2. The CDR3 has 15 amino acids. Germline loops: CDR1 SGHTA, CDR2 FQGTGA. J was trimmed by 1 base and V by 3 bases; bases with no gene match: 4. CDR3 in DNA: TGTGCCAGCAGCTTCCTCGCGGGGGGCACAGATACGCAGTATTTT. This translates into CASSFLAGGTDTQYF.

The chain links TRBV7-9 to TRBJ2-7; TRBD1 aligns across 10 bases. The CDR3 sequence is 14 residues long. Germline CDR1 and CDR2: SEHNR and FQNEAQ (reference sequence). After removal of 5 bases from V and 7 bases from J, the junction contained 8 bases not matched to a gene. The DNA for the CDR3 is TGTGCCAGCAGCACCCGACAGGGGGCTAGAGAGCAGTACTTC. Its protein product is CASSTRQGAREQYF.